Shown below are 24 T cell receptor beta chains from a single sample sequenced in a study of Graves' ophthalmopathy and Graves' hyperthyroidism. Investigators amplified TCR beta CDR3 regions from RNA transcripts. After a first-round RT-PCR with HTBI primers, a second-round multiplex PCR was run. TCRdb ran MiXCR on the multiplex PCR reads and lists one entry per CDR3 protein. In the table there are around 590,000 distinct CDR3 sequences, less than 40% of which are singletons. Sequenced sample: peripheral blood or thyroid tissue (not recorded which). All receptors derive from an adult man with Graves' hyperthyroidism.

As DNA, the CDR3 is TGTGCCACCAGTGATTCCAGACAGCGCTCCTACGAGCAGTACTTC. Amino acid sequence: CATSDSRQRSYEQYF. J is TRBJ2-7 and V is TRBV24-1; the D gene is possibly TRBD1 (5 bases). Germline V gene data show CDR1 as KGHDR and CDR2 as SFDVKD. Trimming shortened V by 2 bases and J by 0 bases, and 10 bases separated the two germline ends. The CDR3 consists of 15 residues.

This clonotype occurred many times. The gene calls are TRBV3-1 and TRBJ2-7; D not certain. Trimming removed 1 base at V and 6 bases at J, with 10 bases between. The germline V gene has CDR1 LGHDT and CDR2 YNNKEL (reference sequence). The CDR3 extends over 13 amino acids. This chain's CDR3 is CASSQVVGSEQYF. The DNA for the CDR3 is TGTGCCAGCAGCCAAGTGGTAGGGTCCGAGCAGTACTTC.

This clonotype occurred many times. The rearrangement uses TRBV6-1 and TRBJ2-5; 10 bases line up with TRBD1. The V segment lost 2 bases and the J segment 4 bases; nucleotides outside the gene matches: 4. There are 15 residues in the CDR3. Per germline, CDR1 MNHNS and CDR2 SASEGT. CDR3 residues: CASSEIWTGGETQYF. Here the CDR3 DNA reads TGTGCCAGCAGTGAAATATGGACAGGGGGAGAGACCCAGTACTTC.

The CDR3 loop reads CASSEWAGRGSGNTIYF. The DNA of the CDR3 is TGTGCCAGCAGTGAATGGGCAGGGAGAGGATCTGGAAACACCATATATTTT. The chain combines TRBV2 with TRBJ1-3, with D possibly matching TRBD1 (5 bases). Germline V gene lookup returns CDR1 SNHLY and CDR2 FYNNEI. The CDR3 sequence is 17 residues long. The V end was cut by 2 bases, the J end by 1 base, with 15 bases between.

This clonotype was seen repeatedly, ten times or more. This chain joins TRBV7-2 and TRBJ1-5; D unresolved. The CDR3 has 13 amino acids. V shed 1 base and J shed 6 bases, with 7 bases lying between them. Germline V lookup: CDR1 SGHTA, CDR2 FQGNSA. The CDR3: CASSLGFSQPQHF. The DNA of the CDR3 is TGTGCCAGCAGCTTAGGGTTTAGTCAGCCCCAGCATTTT.

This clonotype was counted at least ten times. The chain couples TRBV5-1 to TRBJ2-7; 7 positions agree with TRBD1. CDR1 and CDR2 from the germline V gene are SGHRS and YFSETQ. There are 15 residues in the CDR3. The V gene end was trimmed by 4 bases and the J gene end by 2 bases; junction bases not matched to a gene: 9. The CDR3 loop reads CASSPTRDSAYEQYF. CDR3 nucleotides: TGCGCCAGCAGCCCTACTCGGGACAGTGCCTACGAGCAGTACTTC.

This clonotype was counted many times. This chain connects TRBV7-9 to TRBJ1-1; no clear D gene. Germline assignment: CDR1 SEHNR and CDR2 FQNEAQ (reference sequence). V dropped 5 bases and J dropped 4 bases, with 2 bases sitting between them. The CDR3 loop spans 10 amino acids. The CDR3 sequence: CASSATEAFF. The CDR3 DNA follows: TGTGCCAGCAGCGCCACTGAAGCTTTCTTT.

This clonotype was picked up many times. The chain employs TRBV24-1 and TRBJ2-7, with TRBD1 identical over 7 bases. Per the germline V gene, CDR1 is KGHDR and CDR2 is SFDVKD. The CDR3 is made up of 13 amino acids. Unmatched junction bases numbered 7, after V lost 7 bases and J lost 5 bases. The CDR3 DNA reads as TGTGCCACCAGATCGACAGGGATCAACGAGCAGTACTTC. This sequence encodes CATRSTGINEQYF.

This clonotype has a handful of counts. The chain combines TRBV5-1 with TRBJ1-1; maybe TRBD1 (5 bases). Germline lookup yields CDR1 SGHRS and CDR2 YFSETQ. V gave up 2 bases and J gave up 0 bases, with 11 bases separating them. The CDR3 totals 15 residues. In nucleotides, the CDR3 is TGCGCCAGCAGCTTTCCGGACACTTTGAACACTGAAGCTTTCTTT. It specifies CASSFPDTLNTEAFF.

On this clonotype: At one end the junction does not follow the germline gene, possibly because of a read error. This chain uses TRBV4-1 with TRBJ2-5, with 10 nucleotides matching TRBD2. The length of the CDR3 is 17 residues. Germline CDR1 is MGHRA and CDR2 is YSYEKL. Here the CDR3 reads CASSQPRTSGYNETQYF. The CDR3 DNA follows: TGTGCCAGCAGCCAGCCCCGGACTAGCGGATACAATGAGACCCAGTACTTC.

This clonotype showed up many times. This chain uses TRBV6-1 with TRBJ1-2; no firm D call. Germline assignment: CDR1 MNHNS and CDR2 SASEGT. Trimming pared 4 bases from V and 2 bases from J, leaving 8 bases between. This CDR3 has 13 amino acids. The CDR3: CASSVTENYGYTF. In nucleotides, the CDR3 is TGTGCCAGCAGTGTAACTGAGAACTATGGCTACACCTTC.

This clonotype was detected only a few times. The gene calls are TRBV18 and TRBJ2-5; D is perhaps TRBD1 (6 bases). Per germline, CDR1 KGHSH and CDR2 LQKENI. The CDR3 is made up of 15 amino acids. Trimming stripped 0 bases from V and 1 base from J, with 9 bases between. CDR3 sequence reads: CASSPPGARQETQYF. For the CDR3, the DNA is TGTGCCAGCTCACCACCGGGGGCGCGCCAAGAGACCCAGTACTTC.

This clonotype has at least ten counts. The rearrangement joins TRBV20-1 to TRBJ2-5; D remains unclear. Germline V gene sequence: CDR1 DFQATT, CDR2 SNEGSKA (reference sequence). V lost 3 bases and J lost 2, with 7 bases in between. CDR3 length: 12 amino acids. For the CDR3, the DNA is TGCAGTGCTAGCCCGCAGCAAGAGACCCAGTACTTC. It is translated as CSASPQQETQYF.

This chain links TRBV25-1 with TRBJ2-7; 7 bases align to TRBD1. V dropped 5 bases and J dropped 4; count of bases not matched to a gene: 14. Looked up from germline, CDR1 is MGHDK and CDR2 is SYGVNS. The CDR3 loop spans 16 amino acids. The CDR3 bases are TGTGCCAGCAGTTTATCTGAGACAGGGAATCGGTACGAGCAGTACTTC. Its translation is CASSLSETGNRYEQYF.

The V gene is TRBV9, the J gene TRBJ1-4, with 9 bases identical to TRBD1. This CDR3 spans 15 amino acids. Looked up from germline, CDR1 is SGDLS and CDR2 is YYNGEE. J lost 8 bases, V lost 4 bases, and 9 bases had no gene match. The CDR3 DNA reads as TGTGCCAGCAGCCCCACGACAGGGGGGAGAGAAAAACTGTTTTTT. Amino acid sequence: CASSPTTGGREKLFF. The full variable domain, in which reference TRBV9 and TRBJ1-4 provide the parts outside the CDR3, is DSGVTQTPKHLITATGQRVTLRCSPRSGDLSVYWYQQSLDQGLQFLIQYYNGEERAKGNILERFSAQQFPDLHSELNLSSLELGDSALYFCASSPTTGGREKLFFGSGTQLSVL.

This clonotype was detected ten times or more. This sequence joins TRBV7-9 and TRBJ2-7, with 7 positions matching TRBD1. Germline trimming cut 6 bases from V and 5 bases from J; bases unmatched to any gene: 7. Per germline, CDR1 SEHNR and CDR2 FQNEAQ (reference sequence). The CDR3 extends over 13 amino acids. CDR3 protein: CASSFPTGNEQYF. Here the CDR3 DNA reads TGTGCCAGCAGTTTTCCGACAGGGAACGAGCAGTACTTC.

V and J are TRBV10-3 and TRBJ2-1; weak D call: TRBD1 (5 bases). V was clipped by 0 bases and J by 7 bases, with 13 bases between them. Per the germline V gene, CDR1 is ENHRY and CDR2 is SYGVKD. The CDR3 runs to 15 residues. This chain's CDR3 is CAISESRVGVNEQFF. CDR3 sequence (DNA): TGTGCCATCAGTGAGTCGCGAGTAGGGGTTAATGAGCAGTTCTTC.

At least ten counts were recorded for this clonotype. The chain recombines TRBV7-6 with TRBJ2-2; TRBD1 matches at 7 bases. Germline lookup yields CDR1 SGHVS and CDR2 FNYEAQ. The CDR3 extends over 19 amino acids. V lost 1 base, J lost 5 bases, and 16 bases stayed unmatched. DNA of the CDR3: TGTGCCAGCAGCTTAGAGATTCATGTTGAGCCAGGGGGAACCGGGGAGCTGTTTTTT. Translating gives CASSLEIHVEPGGTGELFF.

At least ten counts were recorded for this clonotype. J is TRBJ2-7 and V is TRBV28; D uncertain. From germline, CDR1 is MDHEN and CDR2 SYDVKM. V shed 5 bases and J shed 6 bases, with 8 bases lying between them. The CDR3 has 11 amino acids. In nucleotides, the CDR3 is TGTGCCAGCAGTCTTTGGGGCGAGCAGTACTTC. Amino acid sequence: CASSLWGEQYF.

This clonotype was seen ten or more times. DNA for the CDR3: TGCAGCGTTGAGGGGACGTTCGGGGGCTACGAGCAGTACTTC. Translated: CSVEGTFGGYEQYF. This chain connects TRBV29-1 to TRBJ2-7, with a possible D match to TRBD2 (6 bases). The CDR3 extends over 14 amino acids. V dropped 3 bases and J dropped 3 bases, with 15 bases sitting between them. Germline CDR1 reads SQVTM; CDR2 reads ANQGSEA.

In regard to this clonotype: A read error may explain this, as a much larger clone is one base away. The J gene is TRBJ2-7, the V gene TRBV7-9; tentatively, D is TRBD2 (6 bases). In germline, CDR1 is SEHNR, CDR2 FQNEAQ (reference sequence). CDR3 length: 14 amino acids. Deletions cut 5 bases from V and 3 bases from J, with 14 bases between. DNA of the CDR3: TGTGCCAGCAGCATAACGGGACTCGTCTACGAGCAGTACTTC. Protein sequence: CASSITGLVYEQYF.

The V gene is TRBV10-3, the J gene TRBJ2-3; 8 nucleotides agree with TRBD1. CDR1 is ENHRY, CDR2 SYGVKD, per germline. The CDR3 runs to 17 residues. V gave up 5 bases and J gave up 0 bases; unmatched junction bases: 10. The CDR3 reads CAISPGQESPSTDTQYF. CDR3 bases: TGTGCCATCAGTCCGGGACAGGAATCACCTAGCACAGATACGCAGTATTTT.

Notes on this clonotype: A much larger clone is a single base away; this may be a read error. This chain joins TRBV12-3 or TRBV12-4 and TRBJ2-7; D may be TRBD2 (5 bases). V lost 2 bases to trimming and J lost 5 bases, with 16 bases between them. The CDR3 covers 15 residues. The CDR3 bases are TGTGCCAGCAGTTTATCGCTCCAGGTTAGCGACGAGCAGTACTTC. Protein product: CASSLSLQVSDEQYF.

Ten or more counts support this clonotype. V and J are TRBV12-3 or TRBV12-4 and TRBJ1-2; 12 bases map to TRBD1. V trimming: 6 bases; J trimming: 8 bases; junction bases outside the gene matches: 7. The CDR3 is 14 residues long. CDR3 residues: CASRKTGTGGGYTF. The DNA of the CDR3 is TGTGCCAGCAGAAAGACCGGGACAGGGGGCGGCTACACCTTC.